This TCR beta chain was retrieved from a study of T cell responses to AZD1222 COVID-19 vaccine. The study, taken as a whole, reports: It was only after the peak T cell response that any repertoires were sampled. Seropositive at baseline were only a handful of AZD1222 recipients. There were vaccine-associated CD4 TCRs across spike, dominant at 160-218 and 743-854. Close to half of all spike-specific TCRs reportedly target regions of the variants that are unmutated.

CDR3 length equals 18 residues. The V gene lost 1 base and the J gene lost 4 bases, with 20 bases spanning the gap. Germline CDR1 and CDR2: LNHDA and SQIVND (reference sequence). Here immunoSEQ multiplex PCR was the method, and the copy in TCRdb shows in-frame clones only, minus some. The table records some 96,000 clones, about 89% of them present only once. A note on this clone: As yet, its antigen is unknown.

Source: peripheral blood, taken on day 0 of MenACWY control vaccination. The gene calls are TRBV19 and TRBJ2-1; the D is unclear. This sequence originates from an adult in good health. In DNA form, the CDR3 reads TGTGCCAGTAGTATAGGAGCCCCTGCGGTGCCGAAATACAATGAGCAGTTCTTC. Amino acids: CASSIGAPAVPKYNEQFF.